This T cell receptor beta chain was retrieved from a study of CD8 T cells in ankylosing spondylitis (dated by TCRdb to 2016 to 2017). Regarding the research as a whole: T cell receptor beta repertoires were profiled in healthy donors and ankylosing spondylitis patients so that disease-linked TCR variants could be found. The whole study cohort included 108 healthy donors and under 30 ankylosing spondylitis patients. Peripheral blood was sampled, and synovial fluid was also collected from ankylosing spondylitis patients.

The table lists this clonotype with many counts. The clone's antigen remains unknown. Nothing much larger sits one base from this clone, and base qualities are not available. Summary of the overall study and its limitations: In peripheral blood, the disease-linked clones were found at relatively low frequencies and had a CD8+ phenotype. Blood from ankylosing spondylitis patients appeared to be characterized by a TCR beta motif composed of roughly 8 highly homologous amino acid variants. Some TCR beta motif variants had previously been reported in synovial fluid and blood of reactive arthritis patients, which suggested common disease-initiation mechanisms. The disease-linked clones were reported to be significantly enriched in matched synovial fluid samples from ankylosing spondylitis patients.

The instrument was an Illumina HiSeq 2500. TCR beta libraries were prepared by quantitative 5'-RACE with molecular barcodes. On the authors' methods: Disease-linked TCR variants were identified with a new computational method built on a probabilistic model of VDJ rearrangement. Through fastp at Q25 and MiXCR, TCRdb rebuilt clones from the public reads, retaining in-frame beta chains. Rows with a matching CDR3 protein are joined into one entry that keeps the most common DNA and genes. The V and J calls and clone size come from TCRdb's table, not from the authors' own analysis. In all, the sample holds about 320,000 distinct CDR3 sequences, and around 10% of those were seen once. In total, the top ten clones hold about 10% of the sample. The sequence came from a female donor with ankylosing spondylitis or in good health (not recorded which). Material for sequencing was blood, either unsorted or a sorted T cell fraction (not recorded which).

The nucleotide sequence is TGTGCCATCAGGGGCGACGGAAACACTGAAGCTTTCTTT. Translation gives CAIRGDGNTEAFF. The rearrangement joined TRBV24-1 to TRBJ1-1; the D region possibly corresponds to TRBD1 (6 bases align). From its cysteine to its phenylalanine, the CDR3 spans 13 amino acids. Only the CDR3 DNA stays, 39 bases, in frame from base 1. From a lookup of the germline V gene, CDR1 and CDR2 are KGHDR and SFDVKD. The junction shows trimming of 11 bases on V and 2 bases on J, plus 14 bases between the germline ends.